This record covers a single TCR beta chain. Allocation to cohorts depended on clinical history reported by the participants. This CDR3 is 16 amino acids long. The V and J ends lost 3 bases and 1 base, in that order; junction bases with no gene match: 8. The V gene's germline CDR1 is KGHSH and CDR2 LQKENI. Assay used: immunoSEQ multiplex PCR; TCRdb lists only in-frame clones, some missing. The sample shows hundreds of thousands of clones, under 90% of them seen only once. This specimen comes from a study of blood T cell repertoires in COVID-19. Across the whole study: PBMCs, B-cell-depleted T cells, or T cells provided the cDNA or gDNA that made up the material.

What was sequenced was PBMCs or T cells enriched from blood (not recorded which). The gene calls are TRBV18 and TRBJ2-5, with TRBD1 matching over 7 bases. The sequence was collected from a woman aged 50 to 60 who had been exposed to COVID-19. CDR3 DNA: TGTGCCAGCTCACCGACCCGGGCAGGGGGCCAAGAGACCCAGTACTTC. Translating it yields CASSPTRAGGQETQYF.